The clone carrying this TCR beta chain was detected only a few times. Its cognate antigen is unknown. This entry belongs to a study of T cell responses to AZD1222 COVID-19 vaccine. The CDR3 totals 16 residues. V lost 0 bases to trimming and J lost 3 bases, with 14 bases between them. Germline CDR1 is LGHNA and CDR2 is YSLEER. Profiling relied on immunoSEQ multiplex PCR, and the TCRdb table lists in-frame clones only, not all of them. The sample includes fewer than 120,000 clones, more than 90% of them seen just once. Study-wide points: CD4 TCRs linked to vaccination spanned spike, dominating at 160-218 and 743-854. In a largely white British group with more females than males, clonal diversity was possibly underestimated.

Specimen: peripheral blood, collected 28 days after the second AZD1222 dose. The rearrangement joins TRBV4-3 to TRBJ1-2; tentatively, D is TRBD1 (6 bases). This TCR came from an adult who received the AZD1222 COVID-19 vaccine. This chain's CDR3 is CASSQEGRQDYYGYTF. In DNA, the CDR3 is TGCGCCAGCAGCCAAGAGGGGAGACAGGATTACTATGGCTACACCTTC.